Each of the 25 T cell receptor beta chains below was sequenced from the same sample in a study of T cell responses to AZD1222 COVID-19 vaccine. This table comes from immunoSEQ multiplex PCR, and its TCRdb copy is limited to in-frame clones, with some not included. The repertoire holds around 130,000 clones, with more than 85% as singletons. Specimen: peripheral blood, collected 28 days after the second AZD1222 dose. The source of these receptors is an adult who received the AZD1222 COVID-19 vaccine.

The chain has TRBV2 and TRBJ2-3; D is unclear. This CDR3 comprises 14 residues. Trimming left V 7 bases short and J 0 bases short, with 11 bases between. CDR1 SNHLY and CDR2 FYNNEI come from the germline V gene. This CDR3 is CASTKLLSTDTQYF. In DNA, the CDR3 is TGTGCCAGCACCAAACTTCTAAGCACAGATACGCAGTATTTT.

This chain connects TRBV5-5 to TRBJ1-2, with D possibly being TRBD1 (5 bases). Deletions cut 1 base from V and 5 bases from J, with 15 bases between. The germline V gene has CDR1 SGHKS and CDR2 YYEKEE (reference sequence). CDR3 size: 15 residues. CDR3 sequence (DNA): TGTGCCAGCAGCTTGTCGGGGCAGGGAGGGTATGGCTACACCTTC. Protein sequence: CASSLSGQGGYGYTF.

The chain links TRBV6-2 or TRBV6-3 to TRBJ2-7; 10 bases fit TRBD2. From germline, CDR1 is MNHEY and CDR2 SVGEGT. V lost 6 bases, J lost 3 bases, and 11 bases stayed unmatched. The CDR3 length is 16 residues. As DNA, the CDR3 is TGTGCCAGCAGCCATCGGACTAGCGGAACTAGCTACGAGCAGTACGTC. Translating it yields CASSHRTSGTSYEQYV.

This chain links TRBV19 with TRBJ1-6; 7 bases agree with TRBD1. Germline assignment: CDR1 LNHDA and CDR2 SQIVND (reference sequence). The CDR3 sequence is 14 residues long. J was trimmed by 6 bases and V by 6 bases; bases with no gene match: 5. CDR3 DNA sequence: TGTGCCAGTAGCTCGGGACAGCTTAATTCACCCCTCCACTTT. It yields the protein CASSSGQLNSPLHF. The variable domain in full, with the rest retrieved from reference TRBV19 and TRBJ1-6, is DGGITQSPKYLFRKEGQNVTLSCEQNLNHDAMYWYRQDPGQGLRLIYYSQIVNDFQKGDIAEGYSVSREKKESFPLTVTSAQKNPTAFYLCASSSGQLNSPLHFGNGTRLTVT.

V usage is TRBV6-6 and J usage is TRBJ1-6; possibly TRBD1 for D (6 bases). V was clipped by 7 bases and J by 5 bases, with 12 bases between them. The CDR3 totals 14 residues. Germline-derived CDR1 and CDR2 are MNHNY and SVGAGI (reference sequence). The CDR3 is CASNRGGNNSPLHF. CDR3 DNA sequence: TGTGCCAGCAATAGGGGGGGAAATAATTCACCCCTCCACTTT.

V and J are TRBV10-3 and TRBJ2-5, with 9 bases that match TRBD1. CDR3 length: 13 amino acids. Looked up from germline, CDR1 is ENHRY and CDR2 is SYGVKD. V lost 10 bases and J lost 4; bases outside the gene matches: 7. The CDR3 bases are TGTGCCACCAGGACAGGGGCACTAGAGACCCAGTACTTC. Its translation: CATRTGALETQYF.

The rearrangement joins TRBV6-2 or TRBV6-3 to TRBJ2-1; 9 bases are a match to TRBD2. Germline lookup yields CDR1 MNHEY and CDR2 SVGEGT. Trimming at V came to 5 bases and at J to 3 bases, leaving 5 bases not matched to a gene. This CDR3 region has 15 residues. CDR3: CASSPGTSYYNEQFF. Here the CDR3 DNA reads TGTGCCAGCAGTCCCGGGACTAGCTACTACAATGAGCAGTTCTTC.

The chain couples TRBV5-6 to TRBJ1-1, with D tentatively TRBD1 (5 bases). Germline V gene lookup returns CDR1 SGHDT and CDR2 YYEEEE. This CDR3 comprises 13 residues. Trimming left V 3 bases short and J 7 bases short, with 13 bases between. The CDR3 coding sequence is TGTGCCAGCAGCTCCCAAGGGACGGTTGAAGCTTTCTTT. This sequence encodes CASSSQGTVEAFF.

The gene calls are TRBV28 and TRBJ1-1, with a possible D match to TRBD1 (6 bases). CDR1 is MDHEN, CDR2 SYDVKM, per germline. The V gene lost 2 bases and the J gene lost 4 bases, with 14 bases spanning the gap. The CDR3 has 15 amino acids. The CDR3 sequence: CASSLGGALGTEAFF. As DNA, the CDR3 is TGTGCCAGCAGTTTAGGGGGGGCGTTGGGCACTGAAGCTTTCTTT.

The chain employs TRBV11-2 and TRBJ2-3, with 9 bases that match TRBD2. V trimming: 5 bases; J trimming: 0 bases; junction bases outside the gene matches: 6. CDR3 length: 16 residues. CDR1 is SGHAT, CDR2 FQNNGV, per germline. The CDR3 spells CASSLGLAPSTDTQYF. DNA for the CDR3: TGTGCCAGCAGCCTTGGACTAGCGCCCAGCACAGATACGCAGTATTTT.

The gene calls are TRBV2 and TRBJ1-2; no reliable D call. Germline CDR1 is SNHLY and CDR2 is FYNNEI. This CDR3 is built from 15 residues. Trimming cost V 0 bases and J 5 bases, with 13 bases left between them. In DNA, the CDR3 is TGTGCCAGCAGTGAAGCTCGGGGAAGCAGATATGGCTACACCTTC. Encoded protein: CASSEARGSRYGYTF.

The chain is built from TRBV5-1 and TRBJ1-1; D is possibly TRBD1 (5 bases). Trimming shortened V by 5 bases and J by 1 base, and 12 bases separated the two germline ends. CDR3 length: 14 residues. Germline lookup yields CDR1 SGHRS and CDR2 YFSETQ. CDR3 residues: CASSQGTANTEAFF. CDR3 in DNA: TGCGCCAGCAGTCAAGGGACGGCGAACACTGAAGCTTTCTTT.

The rearrangement links TRBV7-2 to TRBJ1-5; D unclear. CDR1 and CDR2 from the germline V gene are SGHTA and FQGNSA. The CDR3 totals 15 residues. The ends were cut back, 1 base at V and 1 base at J, with 8 bases in the middle. CDR3 sequence (DNA): TGTGCCAGCAGCTTAGTTGTGGGAAGCAATCAGCCCCAGCATTTT. Translated: CASSLVVGSNQPQHF.

Details on this clone: Other DNA sequences in this specimen translate into the identical CDR3. CDR3 region: CASSLRQGSDTQYF. CDR3 DNA sequence: TGCGCCAGCAGCTTGCGACAGGGCTCAGATACGCAGTATTTT. V usage is TRBV5-1 and J usage is TRBJ2-3, with 7 bases aligning to TRBD1. The ends lost 1 base at V and 4 bases at J; junction bases unmatched: 3. The CDR3 is 14 amino acids. Germline CDR1 reads SGHRS; CDR2 reads YFSETQ. Supplemented by reference TRBV5-1 and TRBJ2-3, the full variable domain reads KAGVTQTPRYLIKTRGQQVTLSCSPISGHRSVSWYQQTPGQGLQFLFEYFSETQRNKGNFPGRFSGRQFSNSRSEMNVSTLELGDSALYLCASSLRQGSDTQYFGPGTRLTVL.

The rearrangement links TRBV6-6 to TRBJ2-1, with 12 bases identical to TRBD2. The CDR3 sequence is 15 residues long. Trimming cost V 2 bases and J 7 bases; bases outside gene matches: 3. The germline gives CDR1 MNHNY, CDR2 SVGAGI (reference sequence). CDR3 sequence: CASSYLAGGRNEQFF. CDR3 nucleotides: TGTGCCAGCAGTTACCTAGCGGGAGGGAGGAATGAGCAGTTCTTC.

This chain connects TRBV11-3 to TRBJ2-6; D is ambiguous. Germline lookup yields CDR1 SGHNT and CDR2 YENEEA. Trimming stripped 5 bases from V and 0 bases from J, with 2 bases between. CDR3 size: 13 residues. The CDR3 region is CASSRSGANVLTF. The CDR3 DNA is TGTGCCAGCAGCCGCTCTGGGGCCAACGTCCTGACTTTC.

The gene calls are TRBV6-5 and TRBJ1-4; no reliable D call. Trimming took off 7 bases at V and 3 bases at J, with 12 bases between the two ends. CDR3 length equals 14 residues. Germline V gene sequence: CDR1 MNHEY, CDR2 SVGAGI. Here the CDR3 reads CASKKREANEKLFF. The CDR3 DNA sequence: TGTGCCAGCAAAAAGAGGGAGGCTAATGAAAAACTGTTTTTT.

The rearrangement uses TRBV6-4 and TRBJ2-7; TRBD2 aligns across 10 bases. V trimming: 6 bases; J trimming: 6 bases; junction bases outside the gene matches: 8. Germline V CDR1 and CDR2: MRHNA, SNTAGT. There are 14 residues in the CDR3. The CDR3 region is CASRRLAGIGEQYF. The CDR3 nucleotides read TGTGCCAGCAGGAGACTAGCGGGTATCGGCGAGCAGTACTTC.

The chain carries TRBV2 and TRBJ2-2; maybe TRBD2 (5 bases). Trimming cost V 6 bases and J 4 bases, with 6 bases left between them. The CDR3 loop spans 12 amino acids. Germline V gene data show CDR1 as SNHLY and CDR2 as FYNNEI. The chain's CDR3 is CASREGTGELFF. The CDR3 nucleotides read TGTGCCAGCAGAGAGGGCACCGGGGAGCTGTTTTTT.

V and J are TRBV27 and TRBJ2-5; 9 nucleotides align to TRBD2. Looked up from germline, CDR1 is MNHEY and CDR2 is SMNVEV (reference sequence). The CDR3 extends over 17 amino acids. V lost 5 bases to trimming and J lost 1 base; unmatched junction nucleotides: 11. This CDR3 is CASSPIRGGGGQETQYF. The DNA for the CDR3 is TGTGCCAGCAGTCCCATTCGGGGCGGGGGGGGCCAAGAGACCCAGTACTTC.

The genes are TRBV6-5 and TRBJ2-5; D is unclear. Germline V lookup: CDR1 MNHEY, CDR2 SVGAGI. Trimming shortened V by 5 bases and J by 0 bases, and 4 bases separated the two germline ends. This CDR3 region has 12 residues. CDR3 nucleotide sequence: TGTGCCAGCAGTACGGACCAAGAGACCCAGTACTTC. Translated, it gives CASSTDQETQYF.

V and J are TRBV3-1 (or the pseudogene TRBV3-2) and TRBJ1-3; the D is unclear. V gave up 5 bases and J gave up 0 bases, with 20 bases separating them. Per the germline V gene, CDR1 is LGHDT and CDR2 is YNNKEL (reference sequence). This CDR3 region has 18 residues. The CDR3 sequence is CASSSITGVSSSGNTIYF. Here the CDR3 DNA reads TGTGCCAGCAGCTCAATCACCGGGGTGTCGAGCTCTGGAAACACCATATATTTT.

The J gene is TRBJ2-5, the V gene TRBV2; no definite D call. The CDR3 loop spans 10 amino acids. Trimming stripped 1 base from V and 6 bases from J, with 0 bases between. In germline, CDR1 is SNHLY, CDR2 FYNNEI. CDR3 loop: CASSEETQYF. The CDR3 DNA follows: TGTGCCAGCAGTGAAGAGACCCAGTACTTC.

The V gene is TRBV14, the J gene TRBJ2-1, with D unclear. V was cut by 5 bases and J by 5 bases, with 10 bases left in between. CDR1 and CDR2 (germline): SGHDN, FVKESK. The CDR3 is made up of 13 amino acids. The DNA for the CDR3 is TGTGCCAGCAGCTGGAACCTAAACAATGAGCAGTTCTTC. Encoded protein: CASSWNLNNEQFF.

J is TRBJ1-5 and V is TRBV6-6, with D perhaps matching TRBD1 (6 bases). Deletions cut 3 bases from V and 7 bases from J, with 19 bases between. This CDR3 has 16 residues. From germline, CDR1 is MNHNY and CDR2 SVGAGI (reference sequence). CDR3 sequence (DNA): TGTGCCAGCAGTTATTCCGGTTCAGGGGAAGGCCAGCCCCAGCATTTT. Its protein product is CASSYSGSGEGQPQHF.